Listed here is a single T cell receptor beta chain. Germline values: CDR1 SGHKS, CDR2 YYEKEE (reference sequence). CDR3 length equals 14 residues. Trimming removed 4 bases at V and 10 bases at J, with 18 bases between. This specimen belongs to a study of shared clonotypes between healthy human individuals. The repertoire was sequenced with immunoSEQ multiplex PCR; TCRdb's copy has only in-frame clones and lacks some. The sample includes 2.5 million or so clones, approximately 90% of them seen just once. The sample was naive CD4+ T cells sorted from blood. Subset meaning: CD45RA+ positively selected. The chain employs TRBV5-5 and TRBJ1-5; no clear D gene. This receptor was identified in a man between 18 and 29 years old in good health. The CDR3 loop is CASSLPGGSTPQHF. The DNA for the CDR3 is TGTGCCAGCAGCCTACCTGGTGGTTCCACCCCCCAGCATTTT.